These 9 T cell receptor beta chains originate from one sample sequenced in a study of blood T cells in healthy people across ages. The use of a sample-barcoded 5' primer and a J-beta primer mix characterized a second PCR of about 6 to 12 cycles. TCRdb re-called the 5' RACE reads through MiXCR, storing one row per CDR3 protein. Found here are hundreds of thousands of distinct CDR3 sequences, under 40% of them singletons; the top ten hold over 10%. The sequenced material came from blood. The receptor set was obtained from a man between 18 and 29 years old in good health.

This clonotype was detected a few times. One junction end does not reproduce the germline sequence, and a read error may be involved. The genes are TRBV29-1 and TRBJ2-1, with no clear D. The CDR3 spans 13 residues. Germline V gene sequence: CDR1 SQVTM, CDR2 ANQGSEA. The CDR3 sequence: CSDERVSYNEQFF. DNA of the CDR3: TGCAGCGATGAAAGGGTTTCCTACAATGAGCAGTTCTTC.

The CDR3 here is CASSVAWVSPHGEQFF. The DNA for the CDR3 is TGTGCCAGCAGCGTAGCCTGGGTATCCCCTCATGGTGAGCAGTTCTTC. The chain links TRBV9 to TRBJ2-1, with unresolved D. The germline V and J ends were trimmed by 0 bases and 9 bases, with 19 bases remaining between them. The CDR3 covers 16 residues. Per germline, CDR1 SGDLS and CDR2 YYNGEE. Full variable domain (remainder filled in from reference TRBV9 and TRBJ2-1): DSGVTQTPKHLITATGQRVTLRCSPRSGDLSVYWYQQSLDQGLQFLIQYYNGEERAKGNILERFSAQQFPDLHSELNLSSLELGDSALYFCASSVAWVSPHGEQFFGPGTRLTVL.

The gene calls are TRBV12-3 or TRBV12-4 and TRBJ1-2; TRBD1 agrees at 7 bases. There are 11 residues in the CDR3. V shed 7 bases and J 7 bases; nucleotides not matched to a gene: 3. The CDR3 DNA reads TGTGCCAGCACGACAGGGAGTGGCTACACCTTC. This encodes CASTTGSGYTF.

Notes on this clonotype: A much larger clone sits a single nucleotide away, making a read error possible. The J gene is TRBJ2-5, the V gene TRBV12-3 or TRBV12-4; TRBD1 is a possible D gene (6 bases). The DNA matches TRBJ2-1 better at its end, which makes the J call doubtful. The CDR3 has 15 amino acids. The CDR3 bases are TGTGCCAGCAGTTTACCGGGACAAACCCAAGAGACCCAGTTCTTC. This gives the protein CASSLPGQTQETQFF.

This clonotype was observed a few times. Here the CDR3 reads CASSQGFVQGNEGFF. The CDR3 nucleotides read TGTGCCAGCAGCCAAGGGTTTGTCCAGGGCAATGAGGGGTTCTTC. The chain combines TRBV3-1 with TRBJ2-1; D might be TRBD1 or TRBD2, each matching 5 bases. The ends were cut back, 1 base at V and 15 bases at J, with 22 bases in the middle. This CDR3 region has 15 residues. The germline gives CDR1 LGHDT, CDR2 YNNKEL (reference sequence).

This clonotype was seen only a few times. The CDR3 DNA reads TGTGCCAGCAGTTTGGGTGACAGGAGAAGGCCCCAGCATTTT. Translated: CASSLGDRRRPQHF. The chain couples TRBV12-3 or TRBV12-4 to TRBJ1-5, with TRBD1 as a possible D gene (6 bases). Trimming shortened V by 3 bases and J by 9 bases, and 15 bases separated the two germline ends. This CDR3 is 14 amino acids long.

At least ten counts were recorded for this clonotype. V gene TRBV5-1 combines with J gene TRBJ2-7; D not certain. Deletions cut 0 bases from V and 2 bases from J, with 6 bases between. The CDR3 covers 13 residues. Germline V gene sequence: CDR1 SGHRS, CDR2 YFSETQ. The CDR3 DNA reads TGCGCCAGCAGCTTGGAGGCAACCTACGAGCAGTACTTC. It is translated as CASSLEATYEQYF.

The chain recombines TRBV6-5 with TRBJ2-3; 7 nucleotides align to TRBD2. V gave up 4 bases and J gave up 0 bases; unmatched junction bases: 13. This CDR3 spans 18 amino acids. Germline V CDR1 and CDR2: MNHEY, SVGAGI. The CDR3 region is CASSSLPGGGGSTDTQYF. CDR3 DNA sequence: TGTGCCAGCAGTTCCCTCCCAGGTGGCGGGGGTAGCACAGATACGCAGTATTTT.

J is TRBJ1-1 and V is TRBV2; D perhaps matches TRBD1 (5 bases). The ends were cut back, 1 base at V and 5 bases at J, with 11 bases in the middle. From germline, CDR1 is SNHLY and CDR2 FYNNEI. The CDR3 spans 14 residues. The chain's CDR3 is CASSEGGGRTEAFF. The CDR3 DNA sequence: TGTGCCAGCAGTGAAGGGGGGGGGAGGACTGAAGCTTTCTTT.